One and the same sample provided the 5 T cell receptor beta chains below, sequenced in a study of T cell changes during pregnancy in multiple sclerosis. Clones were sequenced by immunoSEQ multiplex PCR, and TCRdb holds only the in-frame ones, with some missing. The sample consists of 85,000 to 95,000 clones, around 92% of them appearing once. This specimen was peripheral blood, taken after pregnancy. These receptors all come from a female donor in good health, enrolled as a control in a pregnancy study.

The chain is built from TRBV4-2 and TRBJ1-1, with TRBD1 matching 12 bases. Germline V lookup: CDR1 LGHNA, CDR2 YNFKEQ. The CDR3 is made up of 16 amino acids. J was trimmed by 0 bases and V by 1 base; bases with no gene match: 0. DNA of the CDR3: TGTGCCAGCAGCCAAGGGGACAGGGGGCTGAACACTGAAGCTTTCTTT. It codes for CASSQGDRGLNTEAFF.

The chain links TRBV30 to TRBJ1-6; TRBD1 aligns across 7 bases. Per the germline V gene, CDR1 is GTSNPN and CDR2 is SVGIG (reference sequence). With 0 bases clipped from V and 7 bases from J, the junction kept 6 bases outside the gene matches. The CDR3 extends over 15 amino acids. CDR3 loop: CAWSVVGRGNSPLHF. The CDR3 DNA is TGTGCCTGGAGTGTCGTGGGCAGGGGGAATTCACCCCTCCACTTT.

The CDR3 reads CASSFPGQGSYEQYF. CDR3 coding DNA: TGTGCCAGCAGTTTCCCGGGACAGGGCTCCTACGAGCAGTACTTC. The chain has TRBV27 and TRBJ2-7; 9 bases are a match to TRBD1. The J segment lost 0 bases and the V segment lost 3 bases, leaving 3 bases of the junction unmatched. CDR1 and CDR2 from the germline V gene are MNHEY and SMNVEV (reference sequence). CDR3 length equals 15 residues.

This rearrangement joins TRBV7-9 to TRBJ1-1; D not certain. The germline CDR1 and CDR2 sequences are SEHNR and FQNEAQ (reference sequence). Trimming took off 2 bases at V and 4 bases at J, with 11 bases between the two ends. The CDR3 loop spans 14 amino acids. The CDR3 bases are TGTGCCAGCAGCTTACGGGGAGAGGGCACTGAAGCTTTCTTT. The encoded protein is CASSLRGEGTEAFF.

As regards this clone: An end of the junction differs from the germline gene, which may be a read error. The CDR3 DNA follows: TGTGCCAGCAGCTTCGGAGGGGCCACTCAAGCTTTCTTT. It codes for CASSFGGATQAFF. The chain couples TRBV5-6 to TRBJ1-1; D is possibly TRBD1 (5 bases). The germline gives CDR1 SGHDT, CDR2 YYEEEE. There are 13 residues in the CDR3.